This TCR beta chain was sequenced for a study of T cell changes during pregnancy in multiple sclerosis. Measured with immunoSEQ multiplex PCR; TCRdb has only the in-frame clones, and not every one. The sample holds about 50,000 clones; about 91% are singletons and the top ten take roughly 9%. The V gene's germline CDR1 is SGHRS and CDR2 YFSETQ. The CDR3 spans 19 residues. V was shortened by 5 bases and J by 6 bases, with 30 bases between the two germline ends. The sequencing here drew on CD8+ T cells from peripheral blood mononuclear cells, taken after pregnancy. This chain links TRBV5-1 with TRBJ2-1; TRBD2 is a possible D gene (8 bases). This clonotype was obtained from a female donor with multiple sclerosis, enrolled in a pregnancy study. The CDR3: CASRLLGDSGSLFSNEQFF. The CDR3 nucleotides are TGCGCCAGCAGACTGCTCGGGGACAGCGGGAGCTTATTTAGCAATGAGCAGTTCTTC.